This TCR beta chain was sequenced for a study of CD8+ T cells in alopecia areata. Across the whole study: Once tofacitinib had been taken for 6 to 18 months, 6 months off drug followed. Patients given treatment had severity scored by the percentage of scalp area affected.

To note about this clone: The antigen is undetermined.

V lost 4 bases and J lost 9; bases outside the gene matches: 10. This CDR3 is 14 amino acids long. The germline V gene encodes CDR1 SGDLS and CDR2 YYNGEE. The treatment here: oral pan-JAK inhibitor, 5-10 mg twice daily. Extracted from the samples, RNA was reverse transcribed into cDNA to serve as the sequencing template. Measured with immunoSEQ multiplex PCR; TCRdb has only the in-frame clones, and not every one. The table lists 200,000 to 250,000 clones, around 65% of them singletons. Notes on the study in general: Patients displayed less clarity in TCR sharing than mice, a finding possibly related to HLA. Expanded CD8+ clones among the top 100, as well as scalp clonality, were significantly decreased by tofacitinib.

This chain joins TRBV9 and TRBJ2-5, with 9 bases matching TRBD1. The material was CD4+ T cells sorted from blood, obtained at week 4, from a patient treated with tofacitinib. The receptor's source is a human donor with alopecia areata. CDR3 amino acids: CASSSRQGGRAQYF. CDR3 sequence (DNA): TGTGCCAGCAGCTCCCGACAGGGGGGTAGGGCCCAGTACTTC.